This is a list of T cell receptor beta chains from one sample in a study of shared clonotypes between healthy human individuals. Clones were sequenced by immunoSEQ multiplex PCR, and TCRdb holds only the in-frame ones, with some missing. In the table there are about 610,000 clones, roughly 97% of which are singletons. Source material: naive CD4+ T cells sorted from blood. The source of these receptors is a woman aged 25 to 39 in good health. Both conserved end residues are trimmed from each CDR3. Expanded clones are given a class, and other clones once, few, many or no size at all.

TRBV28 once ASRPGHPNTEAF
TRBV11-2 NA ASSLLGQSPLH
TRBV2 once ASRAGVVTYNSPLH
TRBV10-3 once ATAGTDTYEQY
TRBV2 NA ASNPDTSRGVQY
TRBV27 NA ASSLLGQGGGYT
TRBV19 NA ASSIMGFSADTQY
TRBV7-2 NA ASSFSVAGLETQY
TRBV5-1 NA ASSPRMGGGEQF
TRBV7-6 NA ASSLVSSGSGNTIY
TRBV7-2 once ASGTGPSTDTQY
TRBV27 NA ASSLYGGGPQY
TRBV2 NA ASSGQDYGYT
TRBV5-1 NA ASSLMGQEVNSPLH
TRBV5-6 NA ASALTGETQY
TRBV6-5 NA ASSYSRTGGDTQY
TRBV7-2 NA ASSLGQRPARQY
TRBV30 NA AWRARLADYEQY
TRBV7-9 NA ASSPPRGGGGPSYEQY
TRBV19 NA ASSTGERIGEKLF
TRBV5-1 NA ASSSSAGNYGYT
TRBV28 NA ASSTSGTVDEKLF
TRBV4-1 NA ASSGKQGGWEEKLF
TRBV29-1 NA SAEDSPGGITGANVLT
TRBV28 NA ASSYIGANSAF
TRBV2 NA ASRQETQY
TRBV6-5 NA ASSYSNRNPQPQH
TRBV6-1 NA ASSVSSRGIRGYT
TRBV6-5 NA ASSSRQGGQPQH
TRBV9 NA ASSGGQPHNEQF